The 26 T cell receptor beta chains in this list originate from one sample, sequenced in a study of graft-versus-host responses after intestinal transplantation. What these receptors recognize is not known. The assay was immunoSEQ multiplex PCR, and TCRdb's table has in-frame clones only and misses some. The data contain around 100,000 clones, approximately 93% of them seen just once; the ten biggest clones take up 1.2%. The material sequenced was unstimulated CD8+ T cells sorted from spleen or lymph node cells, taken before intestinal transplant. These receptors were taken from a human donor who received an intestinal transplant.

The chain carries TRBV7-3 and TRBJ2-2; D remains ambiguous. Germline CDR1 is SGHTA and CDR2 is FQGTGA. The CDR3 covers 15 residues. Trimming took off 3 bases at V and 4 bases at J, with 12 bases between the two ends. CDR3: CASSFGVIGTGELFF. The CDR3 nucleotides are TGTGCCAGCAGCTTTGGGGTAATTGGCACCGGGGAGCTGTTTTTT.

The chain links TRBV27 to TRBJ1-1, with TRBD1 as a possible D gene (5 bases). V shed 9 bases and J shed 1 base, with 12 bases lying between them. The CDR3 sequence is 13 residues long. Germline-derived CDR1 and CDR2 are MNHEY and SMNVEV (reference sequence). The CDR3 DNA is TGTGCCAGTTTCCAGGGCGGGAACACTGAAGCTTTCTTT. Translating it yields CASFQGGNTEAFF.

This chain connects TRBV7-9 to TRBJ2-5; 7 bases agree with TRBD1. Germline V CDR1 and CDR2: SEHNR, FQNEAQ (reference sequence). V lost 5 bases to trimming and J lost 1 base; unmatched junction nucleotides: 7. This CDR3 is built from 15 residues. CDR3 DNA: TGTGCCAGCAGCCGCTCGGGACAGCTCCAAGAGACCCAGTACTTC. Protein: CASSRSGQLQETQYF.

The rearrangement joins TRBV6-1 to TRBJ2-7; D call uncertain. The CDR3 runs to 11 residues. Germline V CDR1 and CDR2: MNHNS, SASEGT. V lost 8 bases and J 2 bases, leaving 7 bases between the germline ends. CDR3 region: CASGPTYEQYF. The CDR3 nucleotides read TGTGCCAGCGGGCCCACCTACGAGCAGTACTTC.

V usage is TRBV30 and J usage is TRBJ1-2, with a weak D call TRBD1 (6 bases). V shed 4 bases and J shed 8 bases, with 20 bases lying between them. This CDR3 is 14 amino acids long. Germline CDR1 is GTSNPN and CDR2 is SVGIG (reference sequence). The CDR3 loop is CAWNLREGDGGYTF. The DNA for the CDR3 is TGTGCCTGGAACCTCCGTGAGGGGGATGGAGGCTACACCTTC. Full variable domain (rest looked up from reference TRBV30 and TRBJ1-2): SQTIHQWPATLVQPVGSPLSLECTVEGTSNPNLYWYRQAAGRGLQLLFYSVGIGQISSEVPQNLSASRPQDRQFILSSKKLLLSDSGFYLCAWNLREGDGGYTFGSGTRLTVV.

The genes are TRBV7-6 and TRBJ2-2, with 12 bases matching TRBD2. The V and J ends lost 6 bases and 3 bases, in that order; junction bases with no gene match: 14. The CDR3 runs 19 residues. CDR1 is SGHVS, CDR2 FNYEAQ, per germline. This CDR3 reads CASRVRLAGGPDDTGELFF. As DNA, the CDR3 is TGTGCCAGCAGAGTACGGCTAGCGGGGGGGCCGGACGACACCGGGGAGCTGTTTTTT.

This clone was detected only once. The gene calls are TRBV18 and TRBJ2-1; 7 bases fit TRBD1. V lost 0 bases, J lost 5 bases, and 7 bases stayed unmatched. There are 16 residues in the CDR3. Looked up from germline, CDR1 is KGHSH and CDR2 is LQKENI. CDR3 nucleotides: TGTGCCAGCTCACCACCTCTGAAGGGGGCCCACAATGAGCAGTTCTTC. This gives the protein CASSPPLKGAHNEQFF.

The chain employs TRBV4-2 and TRBJ2-7; TRBD2 aligns across 7 bases. The CDR3 is made up of 14 amino acids. The germline gives CDR1 LGHNA, CDR2 YNFKEQ. The V segment lost 1 base and the J segment 5 bases; nucleotides outside the gene matches: 5. Here the CDR3 DNA reads TGTGCCAGCAGCCAAGGCGGGGGTACCAACGAGCAGTACTTC. Its protein is CASSQGGGTNEQYF.

V gene TRBV5-4 combines with J gene TRBJ2-5; D ambiguous. Matching the DNA end better, TRBJ2-7 makes the J call doubtful. Germline values: CDR1 SGHNT, CDR2 YYREEE (reference sequence). This CDR3 spans 14 amino acids. CDR3: CASSSPSETYEQYF. The DNA of the CDR3 is TGTGCCAGCAGCTCACCCTCAGAGACCTACGAGCAGTACTTC.

The J gene is TRBJ2-2, the V gene TRBV27; 10 bases are a match to TRBD2. The CDR3 has 23 residues. V was pared by 3 bases and J by 0 bases, with 22 bases of the junction left unmatched. CDR1 and CDR2 from the germline V gene are MNHEY and SMNVEV (reference sequence). In DNA, the CDR3 is TGTGCCAGCAGTTTTTACGGGAGTGGACGGCTAGCGGGGGTTAAACCGAACACCGGGGAGCTGTTTTTT. The encoded protein is CASSFYGSGRLAGVKPNTGELFF.

This chain joins TRBV6-6 and TRBJ2-5, with TRBD2 matching 7 bases. Trimming cost V 9 bases and J 7 bases; bases outside gene matches: 8. The CDR3 loop spans 12 amino acids. Germline V lookup: CDR1 MNHNY, CDR2 SVGAGI (reference sequence). This CDR3 reads CASRGGEGTQYF. CDR3 nucleotides: TGTGCCAGTAGGGGAGGGGAAGGGACCCAGTACTTC.

The chain is built from TRBV4-1 and TRBJ2-2; D call uncertain. V lost 0 bases to trimming and J lost 7 bases, with 9 bases between them. The CDR3 totals 14 residues. Germline assignment: CDR1 MGHRA and CDR2 YSYEKL. The CDR3 region has the DNA TGCGCCAGCAGCCAAGATCGTTCGGGCGGGGAGCTGTTTTTT. Translating gives CASSQDRSGGELFF.

This chain uses TRBV30 with TRBJ2-3; D gene ambiguous. Germline V gives CDR1 GTSNPN, CDR2 SVGIG (reference sequence). The CDR3 length is 14 residues. V lost 4 bases and J 1 base, leaving 12 bases between the germline ends. Here the CDR3 DNA reads TGTGCCTGGACTATGGTTTCTGGCACAGATACGCAGTATTTT. Translation gives CAWTMVSGTDTQYF.

V and J are TRBV2 and TRBJ1-6; D may be TRBD1 (5 bases). Germline V CDR1 and CDR2: SNHLY, FYNNEI. V lost 7 bases to trimming and J lost 3 bases, with 13 bases between them. CDR3 length: 15 amino acids. CDR3 loop: CASMGRVYYNSPLHF. The CDR3 DNA sequence: TGTGCCAGCATGGGCAGGGTTTACTATAATTCACCCCTCCACTTT. Using reference TRBV2 and TRBJ1-6 for the parts outside the CDR3, the full variable domain is EPEVTQTPSHQVTQMGQEVILRCVPISNHLYFYWYRQILGQKVEFLVSFYNNEISEKSEIFDDQFSVERPDGSNFTLKIRSTKLEDSAMYFCASMGRVYYNSPLHFGNGTRLTVT.

This chain links TRBV7-9 with TRBJ2-5; D unresolved. The CDR3 contains 13 residues. In germline, CDR1 is SEHNR, CDR2 FQNEAQ (reference sequence). The ends were cut back, 5 bases at V and 4 bases at J, with 11 bases in the middle. The CDR3 DNA reads as TGTGCCAGCAGCCTGATTATGGGAGAGACCCAGTACTTC. Protein sequence: CASSLIMGETQYF.

This clone was picked up one time. The chain uses TRBV2 and TRBJ1-1, with D possibly TRBD1 on 5 matching bases. CDR3 length equals 12 residues. Germline-derived CDR1 and CDR2 are SNHLY and FYNNEI. The ends were cut back, 8 bases at V and 11 bases at J, with 18 bases in the middle. CDR3 coding DNA: TGTGCCAGCGTTGGGGGGGGATCACGCGCTTTCTTT. This codes for CASVGGGSRAFF.

V is TRBV10-2 and J is TRBJ2-7; D perhaps matches TRBD2 (6 bases). The CDR3 consists of 14 residues. V was cut by 4 bases and J by 0 bases, with 10 bases left in between. Germline V gene lookup returns CDR1 WSHSY and CDR2 SAAADI. The CDR3 sequence is CASSVGGISYEQYF. CDR3 coding DNA: TGCGCCAGCAGTGTTGGGGGGATCTCCTACGAGCAGTACTTC.

The gene calls are TRBV4-1 and TRBJ1-2; D is undetermined. The CDR3 contains 16 residues. Trimming took 4 bases from V and 0 from J, leaving 15 bases between them. Per germline, CDR1 MGHRA and CDR2 YSYEKL. The CDR3 DNA reads TGCGCCAGCAGCCCTCAAACGACGGGAACTAACTATGGCTACACCTTC. Amino acid sequence: CASSPQTTGTNYGYTF.

The CDR3 is CASSQLIQGNTEAFF. The CDR3 DNA follows: TGCGCCAGCAGCCAACTCATCCAGGGGAACACTGAAGCTTTCTTT. The V gene is TRBV4-1, the J gene TRBJ1-1, with D tentatively TRBD1 (5 bases). The CDR3 length is 15 residues. Germline CDR1 is MGHRA and CDR2 is YSYEKL. The V end was cut by 2 bases, the J end by 1 base, with 11 bases between.

V and J are TRBV6-1 and TRBJ2-7; 10 bases map to TRBD2. With 4 bases clipped from V and 2 bases from J, the junction kept 11 bases outside the gene matches. There are 17 residues in the CDR3. Germline-derived CDR1 and CDR2 are MNHNS and SASEGT. The CDR3 DNA reads as TGTGCCAGCAGTGCCGGGTTAGGTAGCGGGGGGACCTACGAGCAGTACTTC. Translating gives CASSAGLGSGGTYEQYF.

The chain joins TRBV19 to TRBJ1-5; TRBD1 aligns across 8 bases. This CDR3 is 16 amino acids long. The germline V gene has CDR1 LNHDA and CDR2 SQIVND (reference sequence). Unmatched junction bases numbered 16, after V lost 7 bases and J lost 8 bases. The CDR3 DNA reads TGTGCCAGTAAAGGGAACCCCGACAGGGGCCCGAAGCCCCAGCATTTT. Its protein product is CASKGNPDRGPKPQHF.

The chain links TRBV6-6 to TRBJ1-5; the D is unclear. The CDR3 runs 15 residues. Germline V gene sequence: CDR1 MNHNY, CDR2 SVGAGI (reference sequence). Trimming took off 7 bases at V and 0 bases at J, with 13 bases between the two ends. In DNA form, the CDR3 reads TGTGCCAGCAACGACGGAGAATATAGCAATCAGCCCCAGCATTTT. Translated, it gives CASNDGEYSNQPQHF.

This clone came up a few times. This chain links TRBV5-6 with TRBJ1-1; D unclear. V was trimmed by 3 bases and J by 4 bases, leaving 10 bases between them. Germline V gives CDR1 SGHDT, CDR2 YYEEEE. The CDR3 has 13 amino acids. This chain's CDR3 is CASSWWLGTEAFF. The CDR3 DNA follows: TGTGCCAGCAGCTGGTGGTTAGGCACTGAAGCTTTCTTT.

The genes are TRBV27 and TRBJ1-3, with D uncertain. The CDR3 has 17 amino acids. Per the germline V gene, CDR1 is MNHEY and CDR2 is SMNVEV (reference sequence). V gave up 0 bases and J gave up 0 bases, with 12 bases separating them. CDR3 in DNA: TGTGCCAGCAGTTTATCTGGACTGTTAAGCTCTGGAAACACCATATATTTT. Protein: CASSLSGLLSSGNTIYF.

This clone appeared a single time. V is TRBV5-1 and J is TRBJ2-7, with 10 bases fitting TRBD2. V trimming: 5 bases; J trimming: 3 bases; junction bases outside the gene matches: 17. This CDR3 has 18 residues. Germline loops: CDR1 SGHRS, CDR2 YFSETQ. The CDR3 here is CASSFLASGGFVRYEQYF. Written as DNA, the CDR3 is TGCGCCAGCAGTTTCCTTGCTAGCGGGGGCTTCGTCCGCTACGAGCAGTACTTC. Looking up the rest from reference TRBV5-1 and TRBJ2-7 gives the full variable domain: KAGVTQTPRYLIKTRGQQVTLSCSPISGHRSVSWYQQTPGQGLQFLFEYFSETQRNKGNFPGRFSGRQFSNSRSEMNVSTLELGDSALYLCASSFLASGGFVRYEQYFGPGTRLTVT.

J is TRBJ2-7 and V is TRBV6-5; TRBD1 matches 7 bases. V lost 5 bases to trimming and J lost 3 bases; unmatched junction nucleotides: 7. Germline CDR1 MNHEY, CDR2 SVGAGI. The CDR3 totals 14 residues. The CDR3 loop is CASSTSRTGYEQYF. The CDR3 nucleotides are TGTGCCAGCAGTACGTCCCGGACAGGCTACGAGCAGTACTTC.